Below are 9 T cell receptor beta chains sequenced from a single sample in a study of cytomegalovirus exposure and HLA in healthy donors. The PCR ran on 60 Vbeta and 13 Jbeta primers. The protocol was immunoSEQ multiplex PCR, while the TCRdb copy is restricted to in-frame clones and leaves out a portion. Here the sample spans tens of thousands of clones, roughly four fifths being singletons. Source material: PBMCs. All receptors derive from a human donor in good health.

V gene TRBV7-9 combines with J gene TRBJ2-7; 8 bases line up with TRBD2. This CDR3 region has 17 residues. CDR1 is SEHNR and CDR2 is FQNEAQ in the germline V gene (reference sequence). The trim removed 4 bases at V and 6 bases at J, leaving 17 bases unmatched. This chain's CDR3 is CASSSSSSGLAGGEQYF. The CDR3 DNA reads as TGTGCCAGCAGCTCCTCATCTAGCGGGCTGGCAGGCGGCGAGCAGTACTTC. Together with reference TRBV7-9 and TRBJ2-7, the CDR3 gives the full variable domain: DTGVSQNPRHKITKRGQNVTFRCDPISEHNRLYWYRQTLGQGPEFLTYFQNEAQLEKSRLLSDRFSAERPKGSFSTLEIQRTEQGDSAMYLCASSSSSSGLAGGEQYFGPGTRLTVT.

The chain recombines TRBV19 with TRBJ2-3; 7 bases are a match to TRBD2. With V trimmed by 10 bases and J by 5 bases, 12 bases remained unmatched. The CDR3 runs 14 residues. Germline V gene data show CDR1 as LNHDA and CDR2 as SQIVND (reference sequence). CDR3 residues: CATQYTGGIDTQYF. The CDR3, as DNA: TGTGCCACCCAATATACCGGGGGGATAGATACGCAGTATTTT.

CDR3 bases: TGCGCCAGCAGCCACGACAGGGGATTCGAAGCTTTCTTT. Amino acid sequence: CASSHDRGFEAFF. The chain recombines TRBV4-1 with TRBJ1-1, with 8 bases aligning to TRBD1. The CDR3 has 13 amino acids. Looked up from germline, CDR1 is MGHRA and CDR2 is YSYEKL. The junction had 5 bases not matched to a gene; V was cut back by 3 bases and J by 8 bases.

This clone was found once. J is TRBJ2-5 and V is TRBV20-1; tentatively, D is TRBD2 (5 bases). The CDR3 extends over 11 amino acids. In germline, CDR1 is DFQATT, CDR2 SNEGSKA (reference sequence). The V end was cut by 8 bases, the J end by 7 bases, with 14 bases between. The CDR3 DNA follows: TGCAGTAACGAGAGGGTGGGGACCCAGTACTTC. This sequence encodes CSNERVGTQYF.

V and J are TRBV4-1 and TRBJ1-1; D is unresolved. Trimming took off 4 bases at V and 1 base at J, with 13 bases between the two ends. Germline V lookup: CDR1 MGHRA, CDR2 YSYEKL. The CDR3 extends over 15 amino acids. The CDR3, as DNA: TGCGCCAGCAGCCCGCGGACTGGAGGGAACACTGAAGCTTTCTTT. The encoded protein is CASSPRTGGNTEAFF.

The chain carries TRBV5-1 and TRBJ2-4, with 7 bases matching TRBD1. Germline assignment: CDR1 SGHRS and CDR2 YFSETQ. Unmatched junction bases numbered 9, after V lost 0 bases and J lost 3 bases. This CDR3 is built from 17 residues. The CDR3 is CASSLAKEAGGKNIQYF. The CDR3 DNA reads as TGCGCCAGCAGCTTGGCCAAGGAGGCAGGGGGCAAAAACATTCAGTACTTC.

This chain uses TRBV7-9 with TRBJ1-2; TRBD1 matches at 8 bases. V lost 5 bases, J lost 5 bases, and 10 bases stayed unmatched. From germline, CDR1 is SEHNR and CDR2 FQNEAQ (reference sequence). The CDR3 sequence is 15 residues long. The CDR3 reads CASSAHRGSLYGYTF. CDR3 DNA: TGTGCCAGCAGCGCTCACAGGGGGTCCCTTTATGGCTACACCTTC.

This chain connects TRBV5-6 to TRBJ2-7, with 10 bases matching TRBD2. The trim removed 5 bases at V and 3 bases at J, leaving 5 bases unmatched. The CDR3 sequence is 14 residues long. CDR1 is SGHDT and CDR2 is YYEEEE in the germline V gene. The CDR3 DNA reads TGTGCCAGCAGGGAGCGGGGGGGCCTCTACGAGCAGTACTTC. Protein product: CASRERGGLYEQYF.

The chain recombines TRBV10-3 with TRBJ2-5; maybe TRBD1 (5 bases). The germline gives CDR1 ENHRY, CDR2 SYGVKD. The V end lost 10 bases, the J end lost 7 bases, and 19 bases lay between the germline ends. The CDR3 is 13 residues long. DNA for the CDR3: TGTGCCACCGAGTCAGGGTTCGAAGGGACCCAGTACTTC. As protein: CATESGFEGTQYF.